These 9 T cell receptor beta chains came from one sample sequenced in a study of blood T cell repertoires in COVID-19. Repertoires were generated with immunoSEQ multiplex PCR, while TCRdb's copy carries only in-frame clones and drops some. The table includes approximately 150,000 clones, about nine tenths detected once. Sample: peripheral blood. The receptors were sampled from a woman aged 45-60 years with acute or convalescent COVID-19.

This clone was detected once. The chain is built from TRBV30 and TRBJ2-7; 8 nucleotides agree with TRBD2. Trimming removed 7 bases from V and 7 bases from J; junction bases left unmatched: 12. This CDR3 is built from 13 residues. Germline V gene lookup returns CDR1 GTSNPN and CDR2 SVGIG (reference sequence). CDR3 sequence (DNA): TGTGCCTTTGGACTAGCTCCTGGATGGGAGCAGTACTTC. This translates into CAFGLAPGWEQYF.

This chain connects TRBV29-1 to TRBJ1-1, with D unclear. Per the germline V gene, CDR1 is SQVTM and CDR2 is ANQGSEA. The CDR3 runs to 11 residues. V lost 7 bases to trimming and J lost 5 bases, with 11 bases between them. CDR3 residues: CSANGGTEAFF. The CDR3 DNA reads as TGCAGCGCTAACGGAGGTACTGAAGCTTTCTTT.

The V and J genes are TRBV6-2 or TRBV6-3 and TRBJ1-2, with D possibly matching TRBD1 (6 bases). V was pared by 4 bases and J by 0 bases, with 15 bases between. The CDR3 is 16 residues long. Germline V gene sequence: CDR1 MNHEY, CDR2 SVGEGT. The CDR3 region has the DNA TGTGCCAGCAGTTCCGCCCCAGGGGACACTAACTATGGCTACACCTTC. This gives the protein CASSSAPGDTNYGYTF.

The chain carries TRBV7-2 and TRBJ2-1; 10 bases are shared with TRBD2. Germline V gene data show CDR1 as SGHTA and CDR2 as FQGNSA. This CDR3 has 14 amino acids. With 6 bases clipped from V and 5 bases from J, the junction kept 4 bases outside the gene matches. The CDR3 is CASRWTSGDNEQFF. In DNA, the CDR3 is TGTGCCAGCAGGTGGACTAGCGGAGACAATGAGCAGTTCTTC. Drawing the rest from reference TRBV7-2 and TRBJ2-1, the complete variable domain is GAGVSQSPSNKVTEKGKDVELRCDPISGHTALYWYRQSLGQGLEFLIYFQGNSAPDKSGLPSDRFSAERTGGSVSTLTIQRTQQEDSAVYLCASRWTSGDNEQFFGPGTRLTVL.

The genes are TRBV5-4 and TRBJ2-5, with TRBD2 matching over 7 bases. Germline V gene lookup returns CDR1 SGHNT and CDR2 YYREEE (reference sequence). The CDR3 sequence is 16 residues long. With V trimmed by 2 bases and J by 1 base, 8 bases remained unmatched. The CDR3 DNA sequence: TGTGCCAGCAGCTTTGGGCCCGGGGAGGGCCAAGAGACCCAGTACTTC. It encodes CASSFGPGEGQETQYF.

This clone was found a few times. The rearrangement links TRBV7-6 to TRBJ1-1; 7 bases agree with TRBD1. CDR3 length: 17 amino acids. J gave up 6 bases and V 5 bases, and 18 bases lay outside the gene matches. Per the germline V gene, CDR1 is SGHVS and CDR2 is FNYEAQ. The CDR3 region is CASSRGQVLVLWAEAFF. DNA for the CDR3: TGTGCCAGCAGCAGAGGACAGGTATTGGTATTATGGGCTGAAGCTTTCTTT.

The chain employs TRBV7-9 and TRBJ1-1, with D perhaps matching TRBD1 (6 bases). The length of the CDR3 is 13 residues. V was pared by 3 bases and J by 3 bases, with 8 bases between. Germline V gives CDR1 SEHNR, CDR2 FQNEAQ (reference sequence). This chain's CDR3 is CASSFTGHTEAFF. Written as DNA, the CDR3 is TGTGCCAGCAGCTTTACAGGGCACACTGAAGCTTTCTTT.

CDR3 bases: TGTGCCAGCAGCAAAGGACAGACCCTTAACTATGGCTACACCTTC. This gives the protein CASSKGQTLNYGYTF. The chain couples TRBV11-2 to TRBJ1-2; D perhaps matches TRBD1 (6 bases). CDR1 and CDR2 (germline): SGHAT, FQNNGV. The V end lost 5 bases, the J end lost 1 base, and 14 bases lay between the germline ends. This CDR3 is 15 amino acids long.

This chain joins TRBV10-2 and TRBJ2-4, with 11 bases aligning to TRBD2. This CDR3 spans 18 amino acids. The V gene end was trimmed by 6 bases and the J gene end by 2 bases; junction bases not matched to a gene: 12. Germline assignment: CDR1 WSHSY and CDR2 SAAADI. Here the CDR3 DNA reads TGCGCCAGCAGGGCGGGGCTAGCGGGGGGAAATCCCAAAAACATTCAGTACTTC. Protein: CASRAGLAGGNPKNIQYF.